This TCR beta chain comes out of a study of Ad26.COV2.S vaccination and SARS-CoV-2 variants. Study-wide context: Ad26.COV2.S shots went into the muscle once or twice, 56 days apart.

This table comes from immunoSEQ multiplex PCR, and its TCRdb copy is limited to in-frame clones, with some not included. The sample includes hundreds of thousands of clones, about 87% of them seen just once. Comment on this clone: As yet, its antigen is unknown.

Findings and caveats of the study: Placebo recipients and vaccine recipients were similar in non-spike TCR breadth. The TCR-based breadth and depth measures might underestimate overall T cell responses.

The sample's treatment: roughly 20 received Ad26.COV2.S at low or high dose, single or two shots; several received placebo; per-sample allocation not given. On day 63 after the first injection, vaccine and placebo recipients gave samples. Vaccination employed an Ad26 vector expressing the Wuhan-strain SARS-CoV-2 spike. The input for sequencing was peripheral blood, taken in a trial of Ad26.COV2.S vaccine versus placebo. The receptor was isolated from a person aged 18 to 59 who received the Ad26.COV2.S COVID-19 vaccine or a placebo.

The CDR3 here is CASARDLINEKLFF. DNA for the CDR3: TGTGCTAGTGCCCGGGACTTGATTAATGAAAAACTGTTTTTT. The chain uses TRBV12-5 and TRBJ1-4; TRBD1 is a possible D gene (5 bases). V was cut by 7 bases and J by 4 bases, with 13 bases left in between. Germline-derived CDR1 and CDR2 are LGHNT and FRNRAP. The CDR3 sequence is 14 residues long.